These 31 T cell receptor beta chains were sequenced from one sample in a study of a mutant IDH1 vaccine in newly diagnosed glioma. Time point of the sample: week 11, during vaccination. Vaccinated patients received 300 ug of mutant IDH1 20-mer peptide per dose, with topical imiquimod. Clones were sequenced by immunoSEQ multiplex PCR, and TCRdb holds only the in-frame ones, with some missing. This sample has roughly 120,000 clones, with roughly 88% found just once. Their recognized antigens are unknown. This material consisted of PBMCs, taken from a glioma patient whose treatment included an IDH1 peptide vaccine. These receptors all come from a woman aged 45-60 years with glioma.

This rearrangement joins TRBV18 to TRBJ1-5, with 7 positions matching TRBD1. CDR1 KGHSH and CDR2 LQKENI come from the germline V gene. J gave up 3 bases and V 4 bases, and 6 bases lay outside the gene matches. This CDR3 region has 15 residues. CDR3 DNA: TGTGCCAGCTCACGACAGGGTACGAACAATCAGCCCCAGCATTTT. It specifies CASSRQGTNNQPQHF.

This clone appeared once. The chain links TRBV4-1 to TRBJ2-1; TRBD2 matches at 8 bases. Trimming cost V 5 bases and J 7 bases; bases outside gene matches: 10. CDR1 MGHRA and CDR2 YSYEKL come from the germline V gene. This CDR3 has 15 residues. The CDR3 protein is CASSKSGSPGNEQFF. In DNA form, the CDR3 reads TGCGCCAGCAGCAAGAGCGGGAGTCCGGGAAATGAGCAGTTCTTC.

This chain joins TRBV2 and TRBJ1-1; perhaps TRBD1 as D (6 bases). This CDR3 comprises 14 residues. V gave up 6 bases and J gave up 4 bases, with 15 bases separating them. Per the germline V gene, CDR1 is SNHLY and CDR2 is FYNNEI. The CDR3 loop is CASSVLDRSTEAFF. As DNA, the CDR3 is TGTGCCAGCAGCGTCTTAGACAGGAGCACTGAAGCTTTCTTT. The full variable domain, with the rest looked up from reference TRBV2 and TRBJ1-1, is EPEVTQTPSHQVTQMGQEVILRCVPISNHLYFYWYRQILGQKVEFLVSFYNNEISEKSEIFDDQFSVERPDGSNFTLKIRSTKLEDSAMYFCASSVLDRSTEAFFGQGTRLTVV.

The chain has TRBV5-5 and TRBJ2-5; the match to TRBD2 covers 14 bases. The V gene's germline CDR1 is SGHKS and CDR2 YYEKEE (reference sequence). The CDR3 is 16 amino acids. The J segment lost 5 bases and the V segment lost 4 bases, leaving 7 bases of the junction unmatched. The CDR3 region is CASSLGTSGSRETQYF. CDR3 coding DNA: TGTGCCAGCAGCCTAGGGACTAGCGGGAGCCGTGAGACCCAGTACTTC.

Ten or more counts support this clone. The V gene is TRBV7-8, the J gene TRBJ1-5; possibly TRBD1 for D (5 bases). The CDR3 consists of 17 residues. Germline CDR1 SGHVS, CDR2 FQNEAQ. V gave up 2 bases and J gave up 0 bases, with 14 bases separating them. Written as DNA, the CDR3 is TGTGCCAGCAGCTTATCTTCCGGGGGACTTAGCAATCAGCCCCAGCATTTT. Protein product: CASSLSSGGLSNQPQHF.

This chain joins TRBV27 and TRBJ2-3; D is unresolved. Between the trimmed V and J ends, which lost 4 bases and 2 bases, there was a span of 13 bases. This CDR3 comprises 15 residues. Germline CDR1 reads MNHEY; CDR2 reads SMNVEV (reference sequence). CDR3 sequence (DNA): TGTGCCAGCAGTTCCCCGACAAGGTTCACAGATACGCAGTATTTT. Amino acid sequence: CASSSPTRFTDTQYF.

This clone was seen a single time. V and J are TRBV5-6 and TRBJ1-5; no reliable D call. Germline CDR1 is SGHDT and CDR2 is YYEEEE. This CDR3 spans 14 amino acids. V was pared by 0 bases and J by 2 bases, with 6 bases between. The CDR3 is CASSLARRNQPQHF. The DNA of the CDR3 is TGTGCCAGCAGCTTGGCGCGTCGCAATCAGCCCCAGCATTTT.

V gene TRBV6-1 combines with J gene TRBJ1-5, with D tentatively TRBD1 (5 bases). Between the trimmed V and J ends, which lost 3 bases and 8 bases, there was a span of 17 bases. The CDR3 is 15 residues long. CDR1 and CDR2 from the germline V gene are MNHNS and SASEGT. The CDR3 reads CASSETVGDSKPQHF. The CDR3 nucleotides are TGTGCCAGCAGTGAGACAGTTGGGGACTCGAAGCCCCAGCATTTT.

The chain links TRBV7-9 to TRBJ2-7; tentatively, D is TRBD1 (6 bases). Germline V gene sequence: CDR1 SEHNR, CDR2 FQNEAQ (reference sequence). The CDR3 consists of 13 residues. Trimming cost V 11 bases and J 0 bases, with 14 bases left between them. CDR3 amino acids: CACEKGVSYEQYF. The CDR3 DNA reads as TGTGCCTGTGAGAAGGGGGTCTCCTACGAGCAGTACTTC.

The CDR3 DNA sequence: TGTGCCAGCAGCGTAGATGCTAGCGGAGGTCCCTACAATGAGCAGTTCTTC. It codes for CASSVDASGGPYNEQFF. The V gene is TRBV9, the J gene TRBJ2-1; 7 bases line up with TRBD2. After removal of 0 bases from V and 2 bases from J, the junction contained 8 bases not matched to a gene. The CDR3 sequence is 17 residues long. Germline CDR1 reads SGDLS; CDR2 reads YYNGEE.

V is TRBV19 and J is TRBJ2-1; D may match TRBD1 or TRBD2 (5 bases each). V shed 3 bases and J shed 6 bases, with 15 bases lying between them. The germline V gene has CDR1 LNHDA and CDR2 SQIVND (reference sequence). This CDR3 comprises 15 residues. CDR3 protein: CASSIWQGGSNEQFF. CDR3 DNA: TGTGCCAGTAGTATCTGGCAGGGTGGGAGCAATGAGCAGTTCTTC.

DNA of the CDR3: TGTGCCAGCAGCACAGGGACTAGGGGGGTCTACGAGCAGTACTTC. Amino acid sequence: CASSTGTRGVYEQYF. This chain links TRBV9 with TRBJ2-7, with 8 bases lining up with TRBD2. Germline V gene sequence: CDR1 SGDLS, CDR2 YYNGEE. Losses at the gene ends were 4 bases for V and 3 bases for J; bases not matched to a gene: 9. This CDR3 has 15 amino acids.

The chain employs TRBV10-3 and TRBJ1-2; D ambiguous. Trimming removed 7 bases at V and 1 base at J, with 7 bases between. The germline V gene encodes CDR1 ENHRY and CDR2 SYGVKD. This CDR3 is built from 12 residues. The chain's CDR3 is CAITGDNYGYTF. CDR3 DNA sequence: TGTGCCATCACAGGAGATAACTATGGCTACACCTTC.

The chain is built from TRBV18 and TRBJ2-1; 7 bases match TRBD1. The V gene end was trimmed by 0 bases and the J gene end by 4 bases; junction bases not matched to a gene: 9. Germline loops: CDR1 KGHSH, CDR2 LQKENI. This CDR3 contains 17 residues. Here the CDR3 reads CASSPPIGDREYNEQFF. The CDR3 DNA is TGTGCCAGCTCACCACCGATCGGAGACAGGGAGTACAATGAGCAGTTCTTC.

The rearrangement uses TRBV5-1 and TRBJ2-2; 8 bases are shared with TRBD1. This CDR3 spans 15 amino acids. V shed 3 bases and J 4 bases; nucleotides not matched to a gene: 5. Germline-derived CDR1 and CDR2 are SGHRS and YFSETQ. The CDR3 protein is CASSWTGRTTGELFF. DNA for the CDR3: TGCGCCAGCAGCTGGACAGGGAGGACCACCGGGGAGCTGTTTTTT.

The chain links TRBV30 to TRBJ2-6; D is undetermined. V gave up 2 bases and J gave up 4 bases, with 9 bases separating them. The germline gives CDR1 GTSNPN, CDR2 SVGIG (reference sequence). This CDR3 spans 14 amino acids. The CDR3: CAWSPPDGANVLTF. Written as DNA, the CDR3 is TGTGCCTGGAGTCCTCCGGACGGGGCCAACGTCCTGACTTTC.

The chain uses TRBV15 and TRBJ1-5; D is undetermined. Germline V lookup: CDR1 LNHNV, CDR2 YYDKDF (reference sequence). The CDR3 sequence is 12 residues long. Between the trimmed V and J ends, which lost 4 bases and 12 bases, there was a span of 13 bases. The CDR3 spells CATSTSRRVQHF. CDR3 in DNA: TGTGCCACCAGCACAAGTCGCCGGGTCCAGCATTTT. Looking up the rest from reference TRBV15 and TRBJ1-5 gives the full variable domain: DAMVIQNPRYQVTQFGKPVTLSCSQTLNHNVMYWYQQKSSQAPKLLFHYYDKDFNNEADTPDNFQSRRPNTSFCFLDIRSPGLGDTAMYLCATSTSRRVQHFGDGTRLSIL.

This chain connects TRBV28 to TRBJ1-2; 7 positions agree with TRBD1. In germline, CDR1 is MDHEN, CDR2 SYDVKM. Unmatched junction bases numbered 10, after V lost 1 base and J lost 8 bases. The CDR3 has 15 residues. Here the CDR3 DNA reads TGTGCCAGCAGTTTATTGGGTTCGACAGGGCCGGGCTACACCTTC. Translating it yields CASSLLGSTGPGYTF.

The J gene is TRBJ2-1, the V gene TRBV7-9, with D unresolved. V was pared by 2 bases and J by 14 bases, with 13 bases between. Germline loops: CDR1 SEHNR, CDR2 FQNEAQ (reference sequence). The length of the CDR3 is 12 residues. CDR3: CASSLTDLPEFF. The CDR3, as DNA: TGTGCCAGCAGCTTAACCGACTTGCCCGAGTTCTTC. Variable domain in full (rest from reference TRBV7-9 and TRBJ2-1): DTGVSQNPRHKITKRGQNVTFRCDPISEHNRLYWYRQTLGQGPEFLTYFQNEAQLEKSRLLSDRFSAERPKGSFSTLEIQRTEQGDSAMYLCASSLTDLPEFFGPGTRLTVL.

The V gene is TRBV5-1, the J gene TRBJ1-2; 7 positions match TRBD1. The junction had 12 bases not matched to a gene; V was cut back by 3 bases and J by 4 bases. CDR1 SGHRS and CDR2 YFSETQ come from the germline V gene. The CDR3 loop spans 16 amino acids. In DNA, the CDR3 is TGCGCCAGCAGCTCCCGGGACAGCGACGCCTCCTATGGCTACACCTTC. The encoded protein is CASSSRDSDASYGYTF. The whole variable domain, remainder taken from reference TRBV5-1 and TRBJ1-2, is KAGVTQTPRYLIKTRGQQVTLSCSPISGHRSVSWYQQTPGQGLQFLFEYFSETQRNKGNFPGRFSGRQFSNSRSEMNVSTLELGDSALYLCASSSRDSDASYGYTFGSGTRLTVV.

This sequence joins TRBV2 and TRBJ1-5, with D unresolved. The V gene's germline CDR1 is SNHLY and CDR2 FYNNEI. The CDR3 sequence is 15 residues long. Trimming took 1 base from V and 2 from J, leaving 9 bases between them. CDR3 in amino acids: CASSEGQEGNQPQHF. The CDR3 nucleotides are TGTGCCAGCAGTGAAGGGCAGGAGGGCAATCAGCCCCAGCATTTT.

The V gene is TRBV2, the J gene TRBJ2-5; 11 nucleotides match TRBD2. Germline V lookup: CDR1 SNHLY, CDR2 FYNNEI. This CDR3 spans 18 amino acids. Trimming removed 3 bases from V and 0 bases from J; junction bases left unmatched: 9. The CDR3 region is CASSEGLTSGSYQETQYF. As DNA, the CDR3 is TGTGCCAGCAGTGAGGGGCTAACTAGCGGGAGTTACCAAGAGACCCAGTACTTC.

The V gene is TRBV7-2, the J gene TRBJ2-5; 9 positions match TRBD2. V lost 5 bases and J lost 2; bases outside the gene matches: 9. The CDR3 spans 16 residues. CDR1 and CDR2 from the germline V gene are SGHTA and FQGNSA. CDR3 residues: CASSPGVAGAQETQYF. CDR3 sequence (DNA): TGTGCCAGCAGCCCAGGGGTAGCGGGGGCTCAAGAGACCCAGTACTTC.

This chain uses TRBV27 with TRBJ1-2; no reliable D call. The germline V gene has CDR1 MNHEY and CDR2 SMNVEV (reference sequence). The CDR3 spans 12 residues. The V end lost 8 bases, the J end lost 8 bases, and 15 bases lay between the germline ends. CDR3 nucleotide sequence: TGTGCCAGCGGATTCCCCAGCCGGGGCTACACCTTC. Its protein is CASGFPSRGYTF.

The chain links TRBV27 to TRBJ1-6, with 9 positions matching TRBD1. The germline gives CDR1 MNHEY, CDR2 SMNVEV (reference sequence). The CDR3 loop spans 15 amino acids. Trimming cost V 6 bases and J 7 bases; bases outside gene matches: 7. The CDR3 DNA reads TGTGCCAGCAGCCACGGGACAGGGACCAATTCACCCCTCCACTTT. Protein sequence: CASSHGTGTNSPLHF.

The chain is built from TRBV10-3 and TRBJ1-2, with D possibly TRBD1 on 6 matching bases. The germline V gene has CDR1 ENHRY and CDR2 SYGVKD. The CDR3 covers 13 residues. V was trimmed by 6 bases and J by 8 bases, leaving 16 bases between them. CDR3 coding DNA: TGTGCCATCAGCCCCGACAGGATGCGCGGCTACACCTTC. This gives the protein CAISPDRMRGYTF.

The chain employs TRBV6-5 and TRBJ1-1; D is perhaps TRBD1 (6 bases). V was trimmed by 0 bases and J by 6 bases, leaving 14 bases between them. The V gene's germline CDR1 is MNHEY and CDR2 SVGAGI. This CDR3 is built from 15 residues. CDR3 DNA sequence: TGTGCCAGCAGTTACTCGATAGGGGGGTGGCCTGAAGCTTTCTTT. Encoded protein: CASSYSIGGWPEAFF.

The chain joins TRBV29-1 to TRBJ1-2; D possibly corresponds to TRBD1 (6 bases). Germline V lookup: CDR1 SQVTM, CDR2 ANQGSEA. V lost 3 bases and J lost 6, with 11 bases in between. CDR3 size: 12 residues. CDR3 sequence: CSVEATGHGYTF. Written as DNA, the CDR3 is TGCAGCGTTGAGGCGACAGGACATGGCTACACCTTC.

This chain links TRBV14 with TRBJ2-5; TRBD2 aligns across 8 bases. Germline V gene data show CDR1 as SGHDN and CDR2 as FVKESK. There are 14 residues in the CDR3. V lost 1 base and J lost 8; bases outside the gene matches: 6. The CDR3 DNA sequence: TGTGCCAGCAGCCAAGGAGGCGGGGGGCGAACCCAGTACTTC. Its translation is CASSQGGGGRTQYF.

The rearrangement links TRBV5-4 to TRBJ2-7; 7 bases fit TRBD2. The germline V gene encodes CDR1 SGHNT and CDR2 YYREEE (reference sequence). Germline trimming cut 3 bases from V and 0 bases from J; bases unmatched to any gene: 3. The CDR3 contains 14 residues. The CDR3 loop reads CASSSLADSYEQYF. The CDR3 DNA reads as TGTGCCAGCAGCTCTCTAGCGGACTCCTACGAGCAGTACTTC. Supplemented by reference TRBV5-4 and TRBJ2-7, the full variable domain reads ETGVTQSPTHLIKTRGQQVTLRCSSQSGHNTVSWYQQALGQGPQFIFQYYREEENGRGNFPPRFSGLQFPNYSSELNVNALELDDSALYLCASSSLADSYEQYFGPGTRLTVT.

This clone was seen a few times. This CDR3 reads CASSKRRENTEAFF. The CDR3, as DNA: TGTGCCAGCAGCAAGAGACGGGAGAACACTGAAGCTTTCTTT. The chain joins TRBV21-1 to TRBJ1-1. TRBV21-1 is a pseudogene segment. This CDR3 is 14 amino acids long.